Sequencing of this T cell receptor beta chain was carried out in a study of control samples from healthy donors and cancer patients (dated by TCRdb to 2019 to 2021). Note on this clone: Its specific antigen is unknown. Within one base of it there is no much larger clone, and no base qualities were kept.

To prepare the library, the immunoSEQ multiplex PCR assay was applied. TCRdb re-hosts the immuneACCESS table, in-frame sequences only. Its copies lack some clones; in the studies checked, an unresolved V gene accounts for under half of them, and the cause for the rest is not known. The sample table records 100,000 to 150,000 clones; about nine tenths of these occur just once. 2% to 2.5% of the sample goes to the ten largest clones. Specimen: blood. The TCR was taken from a man between 18 and 35 years old in good health.

CDR3 loop: CASSLHKTGARNEQFF. The nucleotide sequence is TGTGCCAGCAGTCTTCATAAGACAGGGGCGAGGAATGAGCAGTTCTTC. The chain uses TRBV28 and TRBJ2-1, with TRBD1 identical over 8 junction bases. From V the trimming removes 5 bases and from J it removes 7 bases, while the gene matches leave 13 bases of the junction unaccounted for. CDR1 MDHEN and CDR2 SYDVKM are derived from the germline V gene. The cysteine opens and the phenylalanine closes a CDR3 of 16 amino acids. The only DNA kept is the CDR3, 48 bases in frame from the first base.